This T cell receptor (beta chain) was documented in a study of OX40 agonist ivuxolimab in advanced cancers. Study overall: Partial responses were achieved by three patients, of whom one had hepatocellular carcinoma and two had cutaneous melanoma. Overall study findings and caveats: CD8+ T cells showed, on average, more clonal expansion than CD4+ cells.

The repertoire was sequenced with immunoSEQ multiplex PCR; TCRdb's copy has only in-frame clones and lacks some. This table has some 86,000 clones, about 86% appearing once. As to this clone: Its matching antigen is unknown.

The source was CD4+ or CD8+ T cells sorted from blood, collected in a trial of the OX40 agonist ivuxolimab. This TCR derives from an adult with an advanced solid tumor such as melanoma, head and neck, liver or kidney cancer.

The CDR3 spells CASSPRLQSYNEQFF. The DNA of the CDR3 is TGCGCCAGCAGCCCGCGACTCCAAAGTTACAATGAGCAGTTCTTC. The chain is built from TRBV5-1 and TRBJ2-1; no clear D gene. Germline assignment: CDR1 SGHRS and CDR2 YFSETQ. The V and J ends lost 4 bases and 4 bases respectively, with 15 bases between them. The length of the CDR3 is 15 residues.